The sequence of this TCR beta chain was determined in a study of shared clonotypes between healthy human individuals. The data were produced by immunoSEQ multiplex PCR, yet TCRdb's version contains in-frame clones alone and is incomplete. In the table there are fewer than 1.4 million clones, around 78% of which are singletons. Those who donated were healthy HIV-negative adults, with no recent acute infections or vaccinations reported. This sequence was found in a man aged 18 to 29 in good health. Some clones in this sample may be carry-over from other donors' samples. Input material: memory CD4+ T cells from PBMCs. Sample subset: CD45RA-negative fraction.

This chain's CDR3 is CASSSPLANVLTF. DNA for the CDR3: TGTGCCAGCAGTTCCCCCTTGGCCAACGTCCTGACTTTC. V usage is TRBV6-5 and J usage is TRBJ2-6; no definite D call. The CDR3 runs 13 residues. The V gene's germline CDR1 is MNHEY and CDR2 SVGAGI. Trimming took 4 bases from V and 6 from J, leaving 7 bases between them.